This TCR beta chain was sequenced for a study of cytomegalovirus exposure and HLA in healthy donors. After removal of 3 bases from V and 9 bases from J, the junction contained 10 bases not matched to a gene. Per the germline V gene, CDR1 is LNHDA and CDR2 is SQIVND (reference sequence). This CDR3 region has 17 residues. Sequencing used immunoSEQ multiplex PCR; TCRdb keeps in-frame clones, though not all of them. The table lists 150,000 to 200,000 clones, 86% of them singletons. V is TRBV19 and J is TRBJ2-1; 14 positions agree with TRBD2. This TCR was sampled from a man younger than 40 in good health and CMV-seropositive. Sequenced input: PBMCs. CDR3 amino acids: CASSMGLAGVQNTEQFF. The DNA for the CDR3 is TGTGCCAGTAGTATGGGACTAGCGGGAGTTCAGAATACTGAGCAGTTCTTC. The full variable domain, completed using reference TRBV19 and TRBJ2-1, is DGGITQSPKYLFRKEGQNVTLSCEQNLNHDAMYWYRQDPGQGLRLIYYSQIVNDFQKGDIAEGYSVSREKKESFPLTVTSAQKNPTAFYLCASSMGLAGVQNTEQFFGPGTRLTVL.